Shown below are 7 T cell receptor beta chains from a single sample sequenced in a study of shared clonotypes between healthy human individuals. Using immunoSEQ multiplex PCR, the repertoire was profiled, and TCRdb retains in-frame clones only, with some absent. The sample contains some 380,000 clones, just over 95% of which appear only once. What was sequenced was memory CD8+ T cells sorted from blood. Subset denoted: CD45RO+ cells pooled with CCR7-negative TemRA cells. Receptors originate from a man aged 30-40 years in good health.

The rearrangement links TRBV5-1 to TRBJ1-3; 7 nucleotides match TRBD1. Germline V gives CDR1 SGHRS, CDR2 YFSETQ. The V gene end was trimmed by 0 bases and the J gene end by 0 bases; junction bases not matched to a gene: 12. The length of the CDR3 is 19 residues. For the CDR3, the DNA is TGCGCCAGCAGCTTGGGCCTCGCGCCAGGGGACAGCTCTGGAAACACCATATATTTT. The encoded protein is CASSLGLAPGDSSGNTIYF.

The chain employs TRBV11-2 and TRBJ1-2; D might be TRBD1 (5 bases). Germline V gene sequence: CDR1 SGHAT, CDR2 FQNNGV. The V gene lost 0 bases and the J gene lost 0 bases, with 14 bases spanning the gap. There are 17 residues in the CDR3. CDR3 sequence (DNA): TGTGCCAGCAGCTTAGAGTACGGGGCAGGGCCTAACTATGGCTACACCTTC. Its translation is CASSLEYGAGPNYGYTF. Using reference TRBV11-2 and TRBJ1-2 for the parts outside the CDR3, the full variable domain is EAGVAQSPRYKIIEKRQSVAFWCNPISGHATLYWYQQILGQGPKLLIQFQNNGVVDDSQLPKDRFSAERLKGVDSTLKIQPAKLEDSAVYLCASSLEYGAGPNYGYTFGSGTRLTVV.

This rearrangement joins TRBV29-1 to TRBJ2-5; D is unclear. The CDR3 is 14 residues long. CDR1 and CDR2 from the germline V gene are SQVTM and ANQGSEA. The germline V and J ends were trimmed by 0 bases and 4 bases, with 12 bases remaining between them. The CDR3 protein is CSVEDLARGETQYF. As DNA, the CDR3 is TGCAGCGTTGAAGATTTGGCTAGAGGAGAGACCCAGTACTTC.

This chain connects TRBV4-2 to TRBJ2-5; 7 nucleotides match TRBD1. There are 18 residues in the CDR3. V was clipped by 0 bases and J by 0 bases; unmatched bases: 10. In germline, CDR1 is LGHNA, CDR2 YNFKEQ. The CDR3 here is CASSQDYRVGQYQETQYF. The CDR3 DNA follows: TGTGCCAGCAGCCAAGATTATCGAGTGGGACAGTACCAAGAGACCCAGTACTTC.

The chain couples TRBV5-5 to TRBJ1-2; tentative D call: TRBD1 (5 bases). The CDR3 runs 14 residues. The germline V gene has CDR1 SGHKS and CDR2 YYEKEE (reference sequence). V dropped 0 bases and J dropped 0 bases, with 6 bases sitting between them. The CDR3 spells CASSLGGANYGYTF. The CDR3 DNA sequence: TGTGCCAGCAGCTTGGGGGGCGCTAACTATGGCTACACCTTC.

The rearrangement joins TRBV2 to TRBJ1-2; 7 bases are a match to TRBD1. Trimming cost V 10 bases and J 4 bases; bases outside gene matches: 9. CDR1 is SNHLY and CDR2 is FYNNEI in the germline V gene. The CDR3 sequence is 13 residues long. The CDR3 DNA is TGTGCCACCATGCCAGGGGGGACCTATGGCTACACCTTC. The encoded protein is CATMPGGTYGYTF.

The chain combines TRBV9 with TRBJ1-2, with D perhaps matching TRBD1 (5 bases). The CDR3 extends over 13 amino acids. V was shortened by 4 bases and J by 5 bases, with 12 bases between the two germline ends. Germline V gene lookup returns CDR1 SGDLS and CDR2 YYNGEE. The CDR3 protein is CASSTDAGYGYTF. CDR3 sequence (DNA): TGTGCCAGCAGCACCGACGCAGGGTATGGCTACACCTTC.